This entry lists 31 T cell receptor beta chains sequenced from one sample in a study of cytomegalovirus exposure and HLA in healthy donors. PCR was performed using 60 Vbeta and 13 Jbeta primers. Here immunoSEQ multiplex PCR was the method, and the copy in TCRdb shows in-frame clones only, minus some. This specimen shows more than 45,000 clones; the ten leading clones hold approximately 13%. Material for sequencing was PBMCs. The receptors were sampled from a woman aged 55-69 years in good health and CMV-seropositive.

The V call is TRBV9, the J call TRBJ1-2, with TRBD1 as a possible D gene (6 bases). CDR1 and CDR2 from the germline V gene are SGDLS and YYNGEE. This CDR3 spans 16 amino acids. V gave up 0 bases and J gave up 1 base, with 13 bases separating them. The CDR3 nucleotides are TGTGCCAGCAGCGTAGCTTCGGCAGGGGATAACTATGGCTACACCTTC. Translation: CASSVASAGDNYGYTF.

Written as DNA, the CDR3 is TGTGCCAGCAGTTACTCAGTAGGGGGCCCGGACCAGCCCCAGCATTTT. It yields the protein CASSYSVGGPDQPQHF. The chain couples TRBV6-6 to TRBJ1-5, with TRBD1 matching over 7 bases. The trim removed 0 bases at V and 7 bases at J, leaving 9 bases unmatched. The CDR3 is 16 residues long. Germline assignment: CDR1 MNHNY and CDR2 SVGAGI (reference sequence).

The J gene is TRBJ1-6, the V gene TRBV7-9; no clear D. V gave up 5 bases and J gave up 7 bases, with 15 bases separating them. Germline assignment: CDR1 SEHNR and CDR2 FQNEAQ (reference sequence). The CDR3 consists of 15 residues. CDR3 residues: CASSAWEGANSPLHF. In DNA form, the CDR3 reads TGTGCCAGCAGCGCATGGGAGGGAGCGAATTCACCCCTCCACTTT.

The chain employs TRBV27 and TRBJ1-5; possible D gene TRBD1, 5 bases. V dropped 0 bases and J dropped 0 bases, with 9 bases sitting between them. The CDR3 is 16 residues long. Germline V gene lookup returns CDR1 MNHEY and CDR2 SMNVEV (reference sequence). In DNA form, the CDR3 reads TGTGCCAGCAGTTTATCCCCGCAGGGTAGCAATCAGCCCCAGCATTTT. Translating gives CASSLSPQGSNQPQHF.

The chain recombines TRBV11-2 with TRBJ2-2; unclear D gene. Per germline, CDR1 SGHAT and CDR2 FQNNGV. Trimming cost V 2 bases and J 6 bases, with 7 bases left between them. The CDR3 is made up of 13 amino acids. The CDR3 sequence: CASSLPTAGELFF. The CDR3, as DNA: TGTGCCAGCAGCTTACCCACTGCCGGGGAGCTGTTTTTT.

The V call is TRBV27, the J call TRBJ1-2; 8 nucleotides agree with TRBD1. Germline assignment: CDR1 MNHEY and CDR2 SMNVEV (reference sequence). The J segment lost 4 bases and the V segment lost 3 bases, leaving 4 bases of the junction unmatched. This CDR3 spans 14 amino acids. CDR3 sequence: CASSFGQGLYGYTF. The CDR3 coding sequence is TGTGCCAGCAGTTTCGGACAGGGACTCTATGGCTACACCTTC.

The gene calls are TRBV11-3 and TRBJ2-3; 8 bases are shared with TRBD1. The germline V gene has CDR1 SGHNT and CDR2 YENEEA. The CDR3 is 16 residues long. The V and J ends lost 5 bases and 3 bases, in that order; junction bases with no gene match: 10. Here the CDR3 DNA reads TGTGCCAGCAGCCAGAGGACAGGGAAGGGGACAGATACGCAGTATTTT. Its translation is CASSQRTGKGTDTQYF.

The chain carries TRBV6-1 and TRBJ1-1, with D tentatively TRBD1 (5 bases). Per germline, CDR1 MNHNS and CDR2 SASEGT. V shed 2 bases and J shed 4 bases, with 14 bases lying between them. This CDR3 contains 15 residues. CDR3 DNA sequence: TGTGCCAGCAGTGAATTAAAGGGGCGCGGCACTGAAGCTTTCTTT. This sequence encodes CASSELKGRGTEAFF.

The V and J genes are TRBV11-3 and TRBJ1-1, with 9 bases matching TRBD1. This CDR3 comprises 13 residues. V trimming: 5 bases; J trimming: 4 bases; junction bases outside the gene matches: 2. Germline CDR1 is SGHNT and CDR2 is YENEEA. CDR3 coding DNA: TGTGCCAGCAGCGCACAGGGGGCCACTGAAGCTTTCTTT. Amino acid sequence: CASSAQGATEAFF.

The gene calls are TRBV15 and TRBJ1-5; TRBD1 matches 8 bases. The length of the CDR3 is 14 residues. V was clipped by 3 bases and J by 3 bases; unmatched bases: 1. In germline, CDR1 is LNHNV, CDR2 YYDKDF (reference sequence). The CDR3 reads CATSRDRDNQPQHF. The CDR3 DNA is TGTGCCACCAGCAGGGACAGGGACAATCAGCCCCAGCATTTT.

The V call is TRBV7-2, the J call TRBJ2-5; no clear D gene. The ends were cut back, 0 bases at V and 0 bases at J, with 5 bases in the middle. The CDR3 is 14 residues long. CDR1 is SGHTA, CDR2 FQGNSA, per germline. CDR3 coding DNA: TGTGCCAGCAGCTTAGCATCGTACCAAGAGACCCAGTACTTC. Translating gives CASSLASYQETQYF. Full variable domain (outside the CDR3, taken from reference TRBV7-2 and TRBJ2-5): GAGVSQSPSNKVTEKGKDVELRCDPISGHTALYWYRQSLGQGLEFLIYFQGNSAPDKSGLPSDRFSAERTGGSVSTLTIQRTQQEDSAVYLCASSLASYQETQYFGPGTRLLVL.

V usage is TRBV28 and J usage is TRBJ2-3; D call uncertain. Looked up from germline, CDR1 is MDHEN and CDR2 is SYDVKM. Trimming shortened V by 10 bases and J by 0 bases, and 8 bases separated the two germline ends. The CDR3 runs 12 residues. For the CDR3, the DNA is TGTGCCACCGGGTCTAGCACAGATACGCAGTATTTT. This sequence encodes CATGSSTDTQYF.

The V and J genes are TRBV5-8 and TRBJ2-2, with D perhaps TRBD2 (5 bases). Germline loops: CDR1 SGHTS, CDR2 YDEGEE. CDR3 size: 15 residues. Trimming cost V 1 base and J 3 bases, with 10 bases left between them. The CDR3 reads CASSLRLADTGELFF. The CDR3 DNA is TGTGCCAGCAGCTTGCGGCTAGCTGACACCGGGGAGCTGTTTTTT.

V usage is TRBV29-1 and J usage is TRBJ2-7; TRBD1 is a possible D gene (6 bases). Germline lookup yields CDR1 SQVTM and CDR2 ANQGSEA. Trimming shortened V by 6 bases and J by 4 bases, and 10 bases separated the two germline ends. The CDR3 has 11 residues. The CDR3 sequence is CSVTTGYEQYF. CDR3 coding DNA: TGCAGCGTGACGACAGGTTACGAGCAGTACTTC.

The chain links TRBV2 to TRBJ1-4; D unresolved. V dropped 4 bases and J dropped 7 bases, with 13 bases sitting between them. This CDR3 is built from 14 residues. Germline V gene lookup returns CDR1 SNHLY and CDR2 FYNNEI. CDR3 sequence (DNA): TGTGCCAGCAGTGGCTTCTTGGAGGGTGAAAAACTGTTTTTT. Amino acids: CASSGFLEGEKLFF.

The V call is TRBV6-5, the J call TRBJ2-1; 9 nucleotides line up with TRBD2. The CDR3 has 14 amino acids. Germline values: CDR1 MNHEY, CDR2 SVGAGI. With 7 bases clipped from V and 2 bases from J, the junction kept 3 bases outside the gene matches. The CDR3 reads CASKASGTYNEQFF. The CDR3 region has the DNA TGTGCCAGCAAGGCTAGCGGGACCTACAATGAGCAGTTCTTC.

This sequence joins TRBV29-1 and TRBJ1-4; 9 nucleotides match TRBD1. The germline V gene has CDR1 SQVTM and CDR2 ANQGSEA. The CDR3 runs to 13 residues. Losses at the gene ends were 6 bases for V and 5 bases for J; bases not matched to a gene: 4. CDR3 nucleotides: TGCAGCGTCGCGGGACAGGGAAATGAAAAACTGTTTTTT. It translates to CSVAGQGNEKLFF. Supplemented by reference TRBV29-1 and TRBJ1-4, the full variable domain reads SAVISQKPSRDICQRGTSLTIQCQVDSQVTMMFWYRQQPGQSLTLIATANQGSEATYESGFVIDKFPISRPNLTFSTLTVSNMSPEDSSIYLCSVAGQGNEKLFFGSGTQLSVL.

As DNA, the CDR3 is TGTGCCAGCAGCTTGGAGGGGGGCACAGATACGCAGTATTTT. It yields the protein CASSLEGGTDTQYF. The chain couples TRBV5-4 to TRBJ2-3, with TRBD1 as a possible D gene (6 bases). The CDR3 sequence is 14 residues long. Germline values: CDR1 SGHNT, CDR2 YYREEE (reference sequence). V lost 0 bases and J 1 base, leaving 6 bases between the germline ends.

This chain joins TRBV5-1 and TRBJ2-3, with a tentative D call TRBD1 (6 bases). CDR3 length: 16 residues. The germline gives CDR1 SGHRS, CDR2 YFSETQ. V was trimmed by 3 bases and J by 4 bases, leaving 18 bases between them. CDR3 DNA sequence: TGCGCCAGCAGCTCCAAGGACAGAGTAACATCAGATACGCAGTATTTT. It yields the protein CASSSKDRVTSDTQYF.

The chain joins TRBV6-4 to TRBJ2-5; 7 bases agree with TRBD1. Looked up from germline, CDR1 is MRHNA and CDR2 is SNTAGT. V trimming: 2 bases; J trimming: 5 bases; junction bases outside the gene matches: 2. This CDR3 contains 13 residues. This chain's CDR3 is CASSDEGAETQYF. DNA for the CDR3: TGTGCCAGCAGTGACGAGGGGGCGGAGACCCAGTACTTC.

This rearrangement joins TRBV6-1 to TRBJ2-5, with D unclear. V was shortened by 3 bases and J by 8 bases, with 7 bases between the two germline ends. The CDR3 is made up of 11 amino acids. Germline CDR1 and CDR2: MNHNS and SASEGT. CDR3 nucleotide sequence: TGTGCCAGCAGTGACCTAGGAACCCAGTACTTC. This encodes CASSDLGTQYF.

CDR3: CASTDRGRNQPQHF. The CDR3 region has the DNA TGTGCCAGTACCGACAGGGGCCGCAATCAGCCCCAGCATTTT. The genes are TRBV19 and TRBJ1-5, with 8 bases fitting TRBD1. The CDR3 is 14 amino acids. Germline trimming cut 7 bases from V and 2 bases from J; bases unmatched to any gene: 4. The germline CDR1 and CDR2 sequences are LNHDA and SQIVND (reference sequence).

The genes are TRBV15 and TRBJ2-3; TRBD1 aligns across 7 bases. The CDR3 totals 18 residues. In germline, CDR1 is LNHNV, CDR2 YYDKDF (reference sequence). With 0 bases clipped from V and 2 bases from J, the junction kept 11 bases outside the gene matches. The CDR3 region has the DNA TGTGCCACCAGCAGAGATCGGCCCACAGGGGTCAACACAGATACGCAGTATTTT. Translating gives CATSRDRPTGVNTDTQYF.

The rearrangement links TRBV11-2 to TRBJ2-7, with 11 bases that match TRBD1. J lost 2 bases, V lost 1 base, and 1 base had no gene match. The CDR3 is 15 amino acids. Germline V gene sequence: CDR1 SGHAT, CDR2 FQNNGV. The CDR3 nucleotides are TGTGCCAGCAGCTTAGGGACAGGGGGCACCTACGAGCAGTACTTC. It encodes CASSLGTGGTYEQYF. The full variable domain, its missing parts supplied by reference TRBV11-2 and TRBJ2-7, is EAGVAQSPRYKIIEKRQSVAFWCNPISGHATLYWYQQILGQGPKLLIQFQNNGVVDDSQLPKDRFSAERLKGVDSTLKIQPAKLEDSAVYLCASSLGTGGTYEQYFGPGTRLTVT.

CDR3 amino acids: CASSTGQGANYGYTF. CDR3 sequence (DNA): TGTGCCAGCAGTACCGGACAGGGGGCTAACTATGGCTACACCTTC. The chain joins TRBV2 to TRBJ1-2, with 10 bases aligning to TRBD1. Germline V gives CDR1 SNHLY, CDR2 FYNNEI. The V gene end was trimmed by 5 bases and the J gene end by 0 bases; junction bases not matched to a gene: 3. The CDR3 runs 15 residues.

The chain recombines TRBV9 with TRBJ1-2; TRBD1 aligns across 7 bases. Trimming cost V 0 bases and J 0 bases; bases outside gene matches: 11. The CDR3 has 18 residues. Germline values: CDR1 SGDLS, CDR2 YYNGEE. DNA of the CDR3: TGTGCCAGCAGCGTAGGTCTTGCCGAGACAGGGCCTAACTATGGCTACACCTTC. Translated, it gives CASSVGLAETGPNYGYTF.

The chain carries TRBV28 and TRBJ1-1, with D possibly matching TRBD1 (5 bases). Trimming stripped 2 bases from V and 1 base from J, with 11 bases between. Per the germline V gene, CDR1 is MDHEN and CDR2 is SYDVKM. The CDR3 totals 15 residues. In DNA form, the CDR3 reads TGTGCCAGCAGTTTACAGGGCGGGAGGAACACTGAAGCTTTCTTT. Protein sequence: CASSLQGGRNTEAFF.

The chain recombines TRBV5-5 with TRBJ2-2; TRBD2 is a possible D gene (6 bases). This CDR3 has 16 residues. With 0 bases removed from V and 0 bases from J, the gap between germline ends came to 9 bases. CDR1 is SGHKS, CDR2 YYEKEE, per germline (reference sequence). The CDR3 sequence: CASSLGPSANTGELFF. The CDR3 coding sequence is TGTGCCAGCAGCTTGGGTCCTAGCGCGAACACCGGGGAGCTGTTTTTT.

The chain joins TRBV28 to TRBJ2-2; 9 nucleotides line up with TRBD2. Germline-derived CDR1 and CDR2 are MDHEN and SYDVKM. The CDR3 extends over 15 amino acids. V was clipped by 6 bases and J by 9 bases; unmatched bases: 11. The CDR3 region is CASSSGQAGGRELFF. The CDR3 nucleotides are TGTGCCAGCAGCTCAGGACAGGCGGGAGGGAGGGAGCTGTTTTTT.

The chain's CDR3 is CASSVQGGADTQYF. In DNA form, the CDR3 reads TGTGCCAGCAGCGTACAAGGGGGGGCGGATACGCAGTATTTT. This chain joins TRBV9 and TRBJ2-3; a possible D gene is TRBD2 (7 bases). The CDR3 consists of 14 residues. Germline V lookup: CDR1 SGDLS, CDR2 YYNGEE. V shed 1 base and J shed 6 bases, with 12 bases lying between them.

DNA for the CDR3: TGCGCCAGCAGCCAACAACAGACAGGGACATACGAGCAGTACTTC. Translated: CASSQQQTGTYEQYF. The chain employs TRBV4-3 and TRBJ2-5; 7 nucleotides line up with TRBD1. The J call is uncertain, as TRBJ2-7 better fits the DNA end. The germline V gene encodes CDR1 LGHNA and CDR2 YSLEER. The CDR3 is made up of 15 amino acids.